This T cell receptor (beta chain) emerged from a study of blood T cells in healthy people across ages. With a J-beta primer mix and a sample-barcoded 5' primer, a second PCR ran about 6 to 11 cycles. TCRdb reprocessed the 5' RACE reads with MiXCR, giving one entry per CDR3 protein. The repertoire holds about 1,500,000 distinct CDR3 sequences, with 28% as singletons. The germline gives CDR1 MRHNA, CDR2 SNTAGT. V lost 7 bases and J 13 bases, leaving 17 bases between the germline ends. This CDR3 spans 12 amino acids. V is TRBV6-4 and J is TRBJ2-4; a possible D gene is TRBD2 (6 bases). This receptor was obtained from a young woman in good health. The sequenced sample was blood. CDR3 protein: CASTPGENEQYF. The CDR3 nucleotides read TGTGCCAGCACCCCGGGGGAAAATGAGCAGTACTTC.